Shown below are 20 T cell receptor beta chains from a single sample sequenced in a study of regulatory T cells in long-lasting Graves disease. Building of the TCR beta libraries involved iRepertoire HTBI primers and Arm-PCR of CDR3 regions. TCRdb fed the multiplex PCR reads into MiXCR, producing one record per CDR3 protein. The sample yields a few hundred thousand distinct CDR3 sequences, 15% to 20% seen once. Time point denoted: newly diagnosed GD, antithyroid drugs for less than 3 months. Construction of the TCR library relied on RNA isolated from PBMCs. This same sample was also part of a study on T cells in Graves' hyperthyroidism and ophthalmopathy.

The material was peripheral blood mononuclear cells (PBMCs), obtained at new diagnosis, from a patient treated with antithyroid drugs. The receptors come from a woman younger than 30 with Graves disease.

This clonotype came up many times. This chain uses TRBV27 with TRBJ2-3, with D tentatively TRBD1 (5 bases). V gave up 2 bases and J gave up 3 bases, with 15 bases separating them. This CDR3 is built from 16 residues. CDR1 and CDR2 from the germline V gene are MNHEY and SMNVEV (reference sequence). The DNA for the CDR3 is TGTGCCAGCAGTTTAGGGGCTAACCCCTTTACAGATACGCAGTATTTT. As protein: CASSLGANPFTDTQYF.

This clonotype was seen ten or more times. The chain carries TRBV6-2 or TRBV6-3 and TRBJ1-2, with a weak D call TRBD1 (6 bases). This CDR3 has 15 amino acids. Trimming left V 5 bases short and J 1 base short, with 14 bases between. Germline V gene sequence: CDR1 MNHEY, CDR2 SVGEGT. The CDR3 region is CASSEVTGVNYGYTF. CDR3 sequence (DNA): TGTGCCAGCAGTGAAGTGACAGGCGTTAACTATGGCTACACCTTC.

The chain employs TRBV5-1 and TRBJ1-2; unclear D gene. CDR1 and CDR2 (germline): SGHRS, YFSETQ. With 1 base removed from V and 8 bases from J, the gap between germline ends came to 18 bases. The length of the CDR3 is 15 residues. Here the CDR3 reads CASSLLMSGNWGYTF. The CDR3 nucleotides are TGCGCCAGCAGCTTGCTGATGTCAGGCAACTGGGGCTACACCTTC.

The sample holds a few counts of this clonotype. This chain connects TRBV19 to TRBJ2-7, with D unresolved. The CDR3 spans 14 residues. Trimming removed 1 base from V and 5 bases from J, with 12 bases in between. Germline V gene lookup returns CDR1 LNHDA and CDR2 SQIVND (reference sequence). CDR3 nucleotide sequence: TGTGCCAGTAGTATAGGATACGGCGGCGACGAGCAGTACTTC. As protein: CASSIGYGGDEQYF.

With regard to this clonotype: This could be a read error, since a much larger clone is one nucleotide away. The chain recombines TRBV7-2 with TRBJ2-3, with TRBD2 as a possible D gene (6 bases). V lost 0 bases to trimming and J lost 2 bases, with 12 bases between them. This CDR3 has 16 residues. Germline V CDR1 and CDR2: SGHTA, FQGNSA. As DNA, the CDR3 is TGTGCCAGCAGCTTAGCTTCGGGGGTAGTCACAGATACGCAGTATTTT. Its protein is CASSLASGVVTDTQYF. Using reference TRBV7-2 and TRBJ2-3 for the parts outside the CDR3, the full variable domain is GAGVSQSPSNKVTEKGKDVELRCDPISGHTALYWYRQSLGQGLEFLIYFQGNSAPDKSGLPSDRFSAERTGGSVSTLTIQRTQQEDSAVYLCASSLASGVVTDTQYFGPGTRLTVL.

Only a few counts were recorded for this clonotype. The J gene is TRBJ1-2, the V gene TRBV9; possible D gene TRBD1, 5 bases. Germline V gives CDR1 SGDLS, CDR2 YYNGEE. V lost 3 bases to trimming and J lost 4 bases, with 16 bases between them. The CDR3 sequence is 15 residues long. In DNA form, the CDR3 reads TGTGCCAGCAGCGAAGGGGTGGGGCTTGGCTATGGCTACACCTTC. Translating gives CASSEGVGLGYGYTF.

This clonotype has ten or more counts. The CDR3 DNA follows: TGTGCCAGCAGCCCCGCGGATAGCGGGAGTTCAGATACGCAGTATTTT. Residues: CASSPADSGSSDTQYF. The genes are TRBV7-9 and TRBJ2-3; 9 bases match TRBD2. The germline V gene has CDR1 SEHNR and CDR2 FQNEAQ (reference sequence). CDR3 length: 16 amino acids. With 5 bases clipped from V and 4 bases from J, the junction kept 10 bases outside the gene matches.

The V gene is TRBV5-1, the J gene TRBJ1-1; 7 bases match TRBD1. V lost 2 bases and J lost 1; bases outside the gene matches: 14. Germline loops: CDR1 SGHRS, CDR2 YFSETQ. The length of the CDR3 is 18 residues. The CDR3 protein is CASSFTTRGARENTEAFF. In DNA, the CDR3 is TGCGCCAGCAGCTTTACCACCAGGGGGGCAAGGGAGAACACTGAAGCTTTCTTT.

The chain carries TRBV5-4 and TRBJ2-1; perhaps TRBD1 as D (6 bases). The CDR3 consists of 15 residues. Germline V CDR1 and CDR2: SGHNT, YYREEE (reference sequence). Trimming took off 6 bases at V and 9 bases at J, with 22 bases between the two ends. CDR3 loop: CASIHQGLERSEQFF. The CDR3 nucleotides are TGTGCCAGCATCCACCAGGGGCTCGAAAGGTCTGAGCAGTTCTTC.

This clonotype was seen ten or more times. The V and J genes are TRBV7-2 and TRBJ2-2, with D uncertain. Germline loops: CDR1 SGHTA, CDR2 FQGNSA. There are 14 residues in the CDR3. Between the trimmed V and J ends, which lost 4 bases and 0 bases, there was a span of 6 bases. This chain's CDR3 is CASSSKTNTGELFF. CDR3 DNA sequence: TGTGCCAGCAGCTCTAAAACGAACACCGGGGAGCTGTTTTTT.

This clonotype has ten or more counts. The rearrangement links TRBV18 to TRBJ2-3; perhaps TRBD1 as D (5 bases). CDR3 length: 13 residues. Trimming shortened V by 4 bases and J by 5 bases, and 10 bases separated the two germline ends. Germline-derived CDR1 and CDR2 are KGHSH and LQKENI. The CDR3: CASSRQYKDTQYF. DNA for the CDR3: TGTGCCAGCTCACGACAGTATAAAGATACGCAGTATTTT.

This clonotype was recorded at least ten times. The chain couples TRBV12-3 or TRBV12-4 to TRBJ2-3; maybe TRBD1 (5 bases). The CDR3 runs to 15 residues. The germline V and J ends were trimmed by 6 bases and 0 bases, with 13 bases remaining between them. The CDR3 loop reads CASSQRQTSTDTQYF. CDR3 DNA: TGTGCCAGCAGCCAGAGACAGACTAGCACAGATACGCAGTATTTT.

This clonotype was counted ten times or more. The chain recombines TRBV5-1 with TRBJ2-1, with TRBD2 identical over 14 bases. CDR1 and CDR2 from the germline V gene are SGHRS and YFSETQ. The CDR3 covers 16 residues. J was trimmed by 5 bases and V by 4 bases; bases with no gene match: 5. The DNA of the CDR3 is TGCGCCAGCAGCCATGGGACTAGCGGGGGCAACAATGAGCAGTTCTTC. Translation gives CASSHGTSGGNNEQFF.

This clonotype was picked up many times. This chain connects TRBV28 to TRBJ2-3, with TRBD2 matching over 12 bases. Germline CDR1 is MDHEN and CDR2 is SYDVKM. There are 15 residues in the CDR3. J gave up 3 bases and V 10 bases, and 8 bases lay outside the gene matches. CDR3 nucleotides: TGTGCCACCAGACTAGCGGGAGTTAGGACAGATACGCAGTATTTT. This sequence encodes CATRLAGVRTDTQYF.

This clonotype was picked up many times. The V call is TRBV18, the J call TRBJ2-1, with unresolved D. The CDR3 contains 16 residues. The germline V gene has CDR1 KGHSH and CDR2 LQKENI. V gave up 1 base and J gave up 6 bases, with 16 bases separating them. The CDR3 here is CASSPLQNPRGNEQFF. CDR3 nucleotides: TGTGCCAGCTCACCACTTCAGAATCCGAGAGGCAATGAGCAGTTCTTC.

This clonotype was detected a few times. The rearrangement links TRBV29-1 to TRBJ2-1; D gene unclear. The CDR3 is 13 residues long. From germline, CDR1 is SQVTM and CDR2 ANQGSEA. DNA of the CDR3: TGCAACGCCAGTCGTAACCTTTACAATGAGCAGTTCTTC. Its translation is CNASRNLYNEQFF.

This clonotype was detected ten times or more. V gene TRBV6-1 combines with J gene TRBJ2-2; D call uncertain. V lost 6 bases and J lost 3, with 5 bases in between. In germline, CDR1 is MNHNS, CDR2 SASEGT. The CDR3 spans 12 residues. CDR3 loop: CASSIDTGELFF. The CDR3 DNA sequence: TGTGCCAGCAGCATAGACACCGGGGAGCTGTTTTTT.

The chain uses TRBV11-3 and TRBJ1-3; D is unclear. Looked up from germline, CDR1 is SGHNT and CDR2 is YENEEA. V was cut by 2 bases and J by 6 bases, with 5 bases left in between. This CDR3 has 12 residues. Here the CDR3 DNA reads TGTGCCAGCAGCTTAAGTTTAAACACCATATATTTT. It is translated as CASSLSLNTIYF.

CDR3 region: CASSPIQGGITDTQYF. CDR3 coding DNA: TGTGCCAGCAGCCCCATACAGGGGGGGATCACAGATACGCAGTATTTT. The chain uses TRBV11-2 and TRBJ2-3, with D tentatively TRBD1 (8 bases). Trimming took off 5 bases at V and 2 bases at J, with 17 bases between the two ends. The CDR3 sequence is 16 residues long. Germline loops: CDR1 SGHAT, CDR2 FQNNGV.

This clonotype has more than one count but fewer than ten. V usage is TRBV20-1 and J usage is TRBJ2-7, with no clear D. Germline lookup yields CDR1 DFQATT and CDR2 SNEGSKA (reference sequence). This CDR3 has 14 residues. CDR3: CSPKSLIKVYEQYF. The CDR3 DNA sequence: TGCAGCCCTAAATCGCTTATCAAGGTCTACGAGCAGTACTTC.